This TCR beta chain was identified during a study of shared clonotypes between healthy human individuals. Once extracted for a subset, genomic DNA was divided evenly among several immunoSEQ plates. As originally analysed: Because ImmunoSEQ provided only junction sequences with no quality scores, the filtering differed. Sequenced by immunoSEQ multiplex PCR; TCRdb stores in-frame clones only, minus some. V, J and clone size are those of that table, while D and trimming were read from the DNA. The top ten hold over 1.5% of the sample, which has under 750,000 clones, roughly 72% seen once. CDR3 length: 15 residues. Trimming shortened V by 5 bases and J by 3 bases, and 16 bases separated the two germline ends. Per the germline V gene, CDR1 is SGHVS and CDR2 is FNYEAQ. This clone was observed a few times.

This TCR was sampled from a woman aged 25 to 45 in good health. The rearrangement uses TRBV7-6 and TRBJ1-1; D call uncertain. Sequences were obtained from memory CD4+ T cells sorted from blood. As for subset: CD45RA-negative fraction. This chain's CDR3 is CASSPSPQEHTEAFF. For the CDR3, the DNA is TGTGCCAGCAGCCCCTCGCCTCAGGAACACACTGAAGCTTTCTTT.